This entry lists 23 T cell receptor beta chains sequenced from one sample in a study of cytomegalovirus exposure and HLA in healthy donors. A multiplex PCR was run with 60 Vbeta primers and 13 Jbeta primers. Repertoires were generated with immunoSEQ multiplex PCR, while TCRdb's copy carries only in-frame clones and drops some. The sample lists tens of thousands of clones; approximately 82% were seen once. The sample taken for sequencing was PBMCs. These receptors were taken from a woman between 18 and 29 years old in good health and CMV-seropositive.

V is TRBV29-1 and J is TRBJ1-2; D gene unclear. The CDR3 consists of 13 residues. Deletions cut 0 bases from V and 9 bases from J, with 14 bases between. CDR1 SQVTM and CDR2 ANQGSEA come from the germline V gene. The CDR3 coding sequence is TGCAGCGTTGAAGATGGTGCATCGGGGAGCTACACCTTC. Protein: CSVEDGASGSYTF.

This clone was seen only once. The rearrangement links TRBV11-1 to TRBJ2-5, with TRBD2 identical over 9 bases. Germline loops: CDR1 SGHAT, CDR2 FQDESV (reference sequence). Trimming took 2 bases from V and 3 from J; bases not matched to a gene: 1. The CDR3 runs 14 residues. CDR3 nucleotides: TGTGCCAGCAGCTTACTAGCGGGAAAAGAGACCCAGTACTTC. Encoded protein: CASSLLAGKETQYF.

The chain links TRBV11-1 to TRBJ2-3; TRBD2 matches 7 bases. After removal of 3 bases from V and 3 bases from J, the junction contained 12 bases not matched to a gene. Germline CDR1 SGHAT, CDR2 FQDESV (reference sequence). The CDR3 extends over 17 amino acids. CDR3 in DNA: TGTGCCAGCAGCTTTGGGGCAGGTAGCGGGTCGACAGATACGCAGTATTTT. It translates to CASSFGAGSGSTDTQYF.

This sequence joins TRBV7-6 and TRBJ2-2; D unresolved. This CDR3 region has 16 residues. Germline-derived CDR1 and CDR2 are SGHVS and FNYEAQ. V lost 2 bases and J lost 2, with 12 bases in between. The CDR3 DNA reads TGTGCCAGCAGCTTAATTCCCCGAGCCAACACCGGGGAGCTGTTTTTT. Protein: CASSLIPRANTGELFF.

The chain uses TRBV5-1 and TRBJ2-1; 9 positions agree with TRBD2. CDR1 and CDR2 (germline): SGHRS, YFSETQ. The CDR3 runs 14 residues. V shed 2 bases and J 5 bases; nucleotides not matched to a gene: 2. The CDR3 DNA reads TGCGCCAGCAGCTTAGCGGGGGGAAACAATGAGCAGTTCTTC. This codes for CASSLAGGNNEQFF. The variable domain in full, with the rest retrieved from reference TRBV5-1 and TRBJ2-1, is KAGVTQTPRYLIKTRGQQVTLSCSPISGHRSVSWYQQTPGQGLQFLFEYFSETQRNKGNFPGRFSGRQFSNSRSEMNVSTLELGDSALYLCASSLAGGNNEQFFGPGTRLTVL.

This chain links TRBV9 with TRBJ2-1; perhaps TRBD2 as D (6 bases). V lost 1 base and J lost 8, with 13 bases in between. Germline V gene sequence: CDR1 SGDLS, CDR2 YYNGEE. CDR3 size: 14 residues. CDR3: CASSVSNWEDEQFF. In nucleotides, the CDR3 is TGTGCCAGCAGCGTATCCAACTGGGAGGATGAGCAGTTCTTC.

The J gene is TRBJ2-3, the V gene TRBV27, with 8 bases identical to TRBD2. Trimming cost V 5 bases and J 5 bases; bases outside gene matches: 15. The CDR3 loop spans 17 amino acids. Germline V gene lookup returns CDR1 MNHEY and CDR2 SMNVEV (reference sequence). Here the CDR3 DNA reads TGTGCCAGCAGTCCCCTCCCGGGGGGGCCCGGGGAAGATACGCAGTATTTT. It translates to CASSPLPGGPGEDTQYF.

On this clone: The germline gene is not matched at one end of the junction; a read error may be the cause. Additional DNA sequences in this sample encode the identical CDR3. The chain employs TRBV7-2 and TRBJ1-3, with TRBD1 as a possible D gene (6 bases). The germline gives CDR1 SGHTA, CDR2 FQGNSA. The CDR3 has 18 residues. The DNA of the CDR3 is TGTGCCAGTAGCTCGGGAGGGAGGTGGGGGGCGGCTGGAAACACCATATATTTT. This gives the protein CASSSGGRWGAAGNTIYF.

The chain uses TRBV30 and TRBJ1-4; D not resolved. The CDR3 has 16 amino acids. V lost 2 bases, J lost 9 bases, and 22 bases lay in between. Germline V lookup: CDR1 GTSNPN, CDR2 SVGIG (reference sequence). Written as DNA, the CDR3 is TGTGCCTGGAGTAGAAGGGAGGGTCCTAAGTTCCAAAAACTGTTTTTT. Its translation is CAWSRREGPKFQKLFF.

The V call is TRBV7-2, the J call TRBJ1-5; 10 bases match TRBD1. V shed 5 bases and J 4 bases; nucleotides not matched to a gene: 5. The CDR3 spans 15 residues. Germline-derived CDR1 and CDR2 are SGHTA and FQGNSA. CDR3 residues: CASSPSGQGNQPQHF. The CDR3 nucleotides read TGTGCCAGCAGCCCCTCGGGACAGGGGAATCAGCCCCAGCATTTT.

J is TRBJ2-7 and V is TRBV5-1, with TRBD2 identical over 10 bases. Per the germline V gene, CDR1 is SGHRS and CDR2 is YFSETQ. The CDR3 length is 14 residues. J lost 3 bases, V lost 4 bases, and 4 bases had no gene match. The CDR3: CASSPRTSGYEQYF. The CDR3 DNA follows: TGCGCCAGCAGCCCCCGGACTAGCGGCTACGAGCAGTACTTC.

V and J are TRBV18 and TRBJ2-1; 8 bases fit TRBD2. Germline V gene lookup returns CDR1 KGHSH and CDR2 LQKENI. The CDR3 is 17 residues long. The J segment lost 0 bases and the V segment lost 2 bases, leaving 6 bases of the junction unmatched. The CDR3 reads CASSPALAGSSYNEQFF. The CDR3 nucleotides read TGTGCCAGCTCACCAGCTTTAGCGGGGAGCTCCTACAATGAGCAGTTCTTC.

The V and J genes are TRBV4-1 and TRBJ2-5, with TRBD2 as a possible D gene (5 bases). The better agreement between TRBJ2-7 and the DNA end casts doubt on the J call. CDR3 length equals 13 residues. Looked up from germline, CDR1 is MGHRA and CDR2 is YSYEKL. CDR3 sequence: CASSQWSGYEQYF. The CDR3 DNA reads TGCGCCAGCAGCCAATGGTCGGGATACGAGCAGTACTTC.

The genes are TRBV7-6 and TRBJ2-1; 9 positions match TRBD2. Germline-derived CDR1 and CDR2 are SGHVS and FNYEAQ. J was trimmed by 0 bases and V by 5 bases; bases with no gene match: 5. This CDR3 comprises 16 residues. For the CDR3, the DNA is TGTGCCAGCAGCCGTATAGCGGGGGCCTCCTACAATGAGCAGTTCTTC. It codes for CASSRIAGASYNEQFF.

The chain has TRBV5-8 and TRBJ1-1, with D perhaps TRBD1 (5 bases). V lost 4 bases, J lost 3 bases, and 19 bases lay in between. The CDR3 sequence is 16 residues long. In germline, CDR1 is SGHTS, CDR2 YDEGEE. The CDR3 coding sequence is TGTGCCAGCAGCCGATATAAGGACTCGGGGGACACTGAAGCTTTCTTT. Protein product: CASSRYKDSGDTEAFF.

The rearrangement links TRBV7-8 to TRBJ2-1; TRBD2 aligns across 10 bases. This CDR3 has 17 residues. Losses at the gene ends were 4 bases for V and 7 bases for J; bases not matched to a gene: 13. Germline CDR1 and CDR2: SGHVS and FQNEAQ. As DNA, the CDR3 is TGTGCCAGCAGCTCGTATACTAGCGGGGACTTAGGGAATGAGCAGTTCTTC. The encoded protein is CASSSYTSGDLGNEQFF.

V and J are TRBV6-1 and TRBJ1-5; the match to TRBD1 covers 7 bases. The CDR3 runs to 17 residues. Per the germline V gene, CDR1 is MNHNS and CDR2 is SASEGT. J lost 2 bases, V lost 4 bases, and 11 bases had no gene match. The DNA for the CDR3 is TGTGCCAGCAGTGGCAAGAGGGGGCGGGGCGGCAATCAGCCCCAGCATTTT. Translated, it gives CASSGKRGRGGNQPQHF.

The J gene is TRBJ2-1, the V gene TRBV10-2, with unresolved D. CDR3 length equals 12 residues. Deletions cut 3 bases from V and 3 bases from J, with 3 bases between. The germline V gene has CDR1 WSHSY and CDR2 SAAADI. DNA of the CDR3: TGCGCCAGCAGTGACAACTACAATGAGCAGTTCTTC. Encoded protein: CASSDNYNEQFF.

V is TRBV19 and J is TRBJ2-6; 9 nucleotides match TRBD1. This CDR3 has 18 amino acids. J lost 0 bases, V lost 5 bases, and 8 bases had no gene match. Germline V lookup: CDR1 LNHDA, CDR2 SQIVND (reference sequence). CDR3 bases: TGTGCCAGTAGTTCGACAGGGGGGCGAACCTCTGGGGCCAACGTCCTGACTTTC. Translation gives CASSSTGGRTSGANVLTF.

The chain carries TRBV7-6 and TRBJ2-7, with 8 bases fitting TRBD1. Germline V lookup: CDR1 SGHVS, CDR2 FNYEAQ. The CDR3 loop spans 16 amino acids. Trimming took 5 bases from V and 2 from J; bases not matched to a gene: 11. CDR3 nucleotide sequence: TGTGCCAGCAGCCCAGGGGGCGCCAGGGCACCCTACGAGCAGTACTTC. Encoded protein: CASSPGGARAPYEQYF.

The V call is TRBV6-1, the J call TRBJ1-1; D is possibly TRBD1 (6 bases). Germline V lookup: CDR1 MNHNS, CDR2 SASEGT. V dropped 3 bases and J dropped 0 bases, with 14 bases sitting between them. The CDR3 is 16 amino acids. The CDR3 here is CASSDQTGTMNTEAFF. As DNA, the CDR3 is TGTGCCAGCAGTGATCAGACAGGAACAATGAACACTGAAGCTTTCTTT.

V gene TRBV7-6 combines with J gene TRBJ1-1; 8 nucleotides agree with TRBD1. CDR1 SGHVS and CDR2 FNYEAQ come from the germline V gene. This CDR3 has 15 residues. Trimming at V came to 0 bases and at J to 5 bases, leaving 5 bases not matched to a gene. CDR3 DNA: TGTGCCAGCAGCTTAGCTGGGACAGGTGGAACTGAAGCTTTCTTT. This translates into CASSLAGTGGTEAFF.

The chain is built from TRBV29-1 and TRBJ1-2; 9 nucleotides line up with TRBD1. The ends lost 2 bases at V and 5 bases at J; junction bases unmatched: 15. The CDR3 sequence is 17 residues long. Germline V lookup: CDR1 SQVTM, CDR2 ANQGSEA. The chain's CDR3 is CSVETGTGYQTTYGYTF. For the CDR3, the DNA is TGCAGCGTTGAAACCGGGACAGGGTACCAAACTACGTATGGCTACACCTTC.